The source of this TCR beta chain is a study of Ad26.COV2.S vaccination and SARS-CoV-2 variants. Study summary: By the intramuscular route, Ad26.COV2.S was given once, or twice 56 days apart.

The ends were cut back, 0 bases at V and 2 bases at J, with 11 bases in the middle. The CDR3 loop spans 15 amino acids. The germline V gene encodes CDR1 SGHNT and CDR2 YENEEA. Here immunoSEQ multiplex PCR was the method, and the copy in TCRdb shows in-frame clones only, minus some. The sample shows fewer than 400,000 clones, around 89% of them seen only once. This sample's treatment: around 19 received Ad26.COV2.S at low or high dose, single or two shots; about 5 received placebo; per-sample allocation not given. The samples were gathered on day 63 after the first injection of vaccine or placebo. The chain is built from TRBV11-3 and TRBJ2-7; D is ambiguous. This receptor was identified in a person between 18 and 65 years old who received the Ad26.COV2.S COVID-19 vaccine or a placebo. The material sequenced was peripheral blood, taken in a trial of Ad26.COV2.S vaccine versus placebo. The CDR3 DNA is TGTGCCAGCAGCTTAGAGTCGGGCCAGCCCTACGAGCAGTACTTC. It translates to CASSLESGQPYEQYF.